This entry describes one T cell receptor (beta chain). The sample is drawn from a study of radiotherapy plus CTLA-4 blockade in lung cancer. Produced via immunoSEQ multiplex PCR; TCRdb's table is partial and in-frame only. The data hold about 120,000 clones, with 80% to 90% observed a single time. Trimming pared 0 bases from V and 1 base from J, leaving 3 bases between. The CDR3 has 13 residues. Germline V gives CDR1 SGHRS, CDR2 YFSETQ. The rearrangement uses TRBV5-1 and TRBJ2-3; the D is unclear. The TCR originated in a human donor with non-small cell lung cancer that progressed on radiotherapy plus ipilimumab. Source: peripheral blood, taken from a patient treated with radiotherapy plus ipilimumab. CDR3 amino acids: CASSLEGTDTQYF. CDR3 DNA: TGCGCCAGCAGCTTGGAAGGCACAGATACGCAGTATTTT. The full variable domain, in which reference TRBV5-1 and TRBJ2-3 provide the parts outside the CDR3, is KAGVTQTPRYLIKTRGQQVTLSCSPISGHRSVSWYQQTPGQGLQFLFEYFSETQRNKGNFPGRFSGRQFSNSRSEMNVSTLELGDSALYLCASSLEGTDTQYFGPGTRLTVL.